These 13 T cell receptor beta chains originate from one sample sequenced in a study of PD-1 blockade in classical Hodgkin lymphoma. Profiling relied on immunoSEQ multiplex PCR, and the TCRdb table lists in-frame clones only, not all of them. The data contain fewer than 8,000 clones, around four fifths of them singletons. Every patient had relapsed following autologous stem cell transplantation, and cohorts differed in brentuximab vedotin exposure. Negative magnetic selection isolated CD4+ T cells from thawed PBMCs. This specimen was CD4+ T cells from blood, taken at baseline. These receptors were obtained from a human donor with classical Hodgkin lymphoma.

The genes are TRBV29-1 and TRBJ1-1; possible D gene TRBD1, 5 bases. The V gene's germline CDR1 is SQVTM and CDR2 ANQGSEA. Trimming shortened V by 8 bases and J by 2 bases, and 15 bases separated the two germline ends. The CDR3 is 13 residues long. CDR3 sequence reads: CSSGGGLNTEAFF. In DNA, the CDR3 is TGCAGCTCCGGGGGGGGGTTAAACACTGAAGCTTTCTTT.

CDR3 in DNA: TGTGCCAGCAGCCGCAGGACTCCACAGAACACCGGGGAGCTGTTTTTT. Translated, it gives CASSRRTPQNTGELFF. The J gene is TRBJ2-2, the V gene TRBV28; weak D call: TRBD2 (5 bases). The CDR3 sequence is 16 residues long. V was cut by 6 bases and J by 1 base, with 15 bases left in between. From germline, CDR1 is MDHEN and CDR2 SYDVKM.

V is TRBV4-3 and J is TRBJ2-7, with a weak D call TRBD1 (6 bases). The CDR3 totals 15 residues. Germline CDR1 reads LGHNA; CDR2 reads YSLEER. With 2 bases removed from V and 1 base from J, the gap between germline ends came to 12 bases. As DNA, the CDR3 is TGCGCCAGCAGCCAAAGACAGGTTGGGTCCTACGAGCAGTACTTC. Translation: CASSQRQVGSYEQYF.

The gene calls are TRBV21-1 and TRBJ2-6; the table's D call, TRBD1, has no DNA check behind it. TRBV21-1 is a pseudogene segment. This CDR3 has 15 amino acids. In nucleotides, the CDR3 is TGTGCCAGCAGCAAGCAACAAAGTCGGGCCAACGTCCTGACTTTC. This translates into CASSKQQSRANVLTF.

This clone appeared a single time. This rearrangement joins TRBV5-5 to TRBJ2-3, with TRBD1 as a possible D gene (5 bases). The CDR3 is 14 residues long. Germline lookup yields CDR1 SGHKS and CDR2 YYEKEE (reference sequence). Trimming took 5 bases from V and 2 from J, leaving 12 bases between them. The chain's CDR3 is CASSRQGNTDTQYF. DNA of the CDR3: TGTGCCAGCAGTAGGCAGGGTAACACAGATACGCAGTATTTT.

The rearrangement joins TRBV7-9 to TRBJ2-3, with a tentative D call TRBD2 (6 bases). Germline V gives CDR1 SEHNR, CDR2 FQNEAQ (reference sequence). V lost 2 bases and J 0 bases, leaving 15 bases between the germline ends. There are 17 residues in the CDR3. This CDR3 is CASSLRRLVQSTDTQYF. The CDR3 DNA is TGTGCCAGCAGCTTACGCCGACTAGTCCAAAGCACAGATACGCAGTATTTT.

This chain joins TRBV5-1 and TRBJ1-1, with 7 bases fitting TRBD1. Germline CDR1 reads SGHRS; CDR2 reads YFSETQ. The CDR3 runs to 17 residues. V was clipped by 7 bases and J by 1 base; unmatched bases: 16. This CDR3 is CASPKGVVPGGNTEAFF. The CDR3 bases are TGCGCCAGCCCTAAGGGGGTTGTTCCAGGGGGGAACACTGAAGCTTTCTTT.

The V call is TRBV30, the J call TRBJ2-3; TRBD2 aligns across 7 bases. Per the germline V gene, CDR1 is GTSNPN and CDR2 is SVGIG (reference sequence). J was trimmed by 2 bases and V by 2 bases; bases with no gene match: 7. The CDR3 has 15 residues. The CDR3 coding sequence is TGTGCCTGGAGTCCGACCGGGACTATCACAGATACGCAGTATTTT. Translation gives CAWSPTGTITDTQYF.

This clone came up a few times. The chain combines TRBV5-4 with TRBJ1-2; no clear D gene. Trimming took off 1 base at V and 3 bases at J, with 7 bases between the two ends. CDR1 is SGHNT and CDR2 is YYREEE in the germline V gene (reference sequence). The CDR3 spans 13 residues. The DNA for the CDR3 is TGTGCCAGCAGCTTGCTGGGTTACTATGGCTACACCTTC. Amino acid sequence: CASSLLGYYGYTF.

J is TRBJ1-2 and V is TRBV18, with 8 bases lining up with TRBD1. Germline V gene lookup returns CDR1 KGHSH and CDR2 LQKENI. V lost 4 bases to trimming and J lost 8 bases; unmatched junction nucleotides: 15. This CDR3 has 16 amino acids. CDR3 region: CASSLTRDRPLGGYTF. CDR3 sequence (DNA): TGTGCCAGCTCACTAACTCGGGACAGGCCCCTTGGCGGCTACACCTTC.

V gene TRBV11-3 combines with J gene TRBJ2-3, with D possibly TRBD1 on 5 matching bases. The germline CDR1 and CDR2 sequences are SGHNT and YENEEA. This CDR3 is built from 13 residues. Trimming took off 5 bases at V and 6 bases at J, with 12 bases between the two ends. Here the CDR3 reads CASSPGPSDTQYF. The DNA of the CDR3 is TGTGCCAGCAGCCCAGGGCCAAGCGATACGCAGTATTTT. Using reference TRBV11-3 and TRBJ2-3 for the parts outside the CDR3, the full variable domain is EAGVVQSPRYKIIEKKQPVAFWCNPISGHNTLYWYLQNLGQGPELLIRYENEEAVDDSQLPKDRFSAERLKGVDSTLKIQPAELGDSAVYLCASSPGPSDTQYFGPGTRLTVL.

The chain recombines TRBV7-9 with TRBJ1-1; 7 bases line up with TRBD1. The CDR3 runs 16 residues. V lost 2 bases to trimming and J lost 4 bases; unmatched junction nucleotides: 10. Germline CDR1 reads SEHNR; CDR2 reads FQNEAQ (reference sequence). The CDR3: CASSLKAETGSTEAFF. As DNA, the CDR3 is TGTGCCAGCAGCTTAAAGGCCGAGACAGGGTCCACTGAAGCTTTCTTT.

This sequence joins TRBV19 and TRBJ1-1; 9 bases map to TRBD1. The CDR3 has 16 amino acids. CDR1 and CDR2 (germline): LNHDA, SQIVND (reference sequence). With V trimmed by 7 bases and J by 1 base, 10 bases remained unmatched. The CDR3 DNA reads as TGTGCCAGTAAGGGTGGACAGGGGTTAGGGAACACTGAAGCTTTCTTT. Amino acids: CASKGGQGLGNTEAFF.